One sample yielded the 4 T cell receptor beta chains listed below, sequenced in a study of cytotoxic CD8 clonotypes in ibrutinib-treated CLL. The assay was immunoSEQ multiplex PCR, and TCRdb's table has in-frame clones only and misses some. The data show nearly 85,000 clones, more than 75% seen once. This specimen consisted of PBMCs, obtained after 12 months of ibrutinib treatment. The source is a human donor with chronic lymphocytic leukemia.

This clone has just one count. The chain joins TRBV19 to TRBJ1-3; D is undetermined. The CDR3 extends over 16 amino acids. With 5 bases removed from V and 0 bases from J, the gap between germline ends came to 14 bases. Germline V gives CDR1 LNHDA, CDR2 SQIVND (reference sequence). CDR3 loop: CASSPQIRSSGNTIYF. The CDR3 DNA reads TGTGCCAGTAGTCCTCAGATCCGGTCCTCTGGAAACACCATATATTTT.

The chain couples TRBV6-1 to TRBJ2-5; D is perhaps TRBD1 (6 bases). CDR1 and CDR2 (germline): MNHNS, SASEGT. Trimming stripped 6 bases from V and 4 bases from J, with 12 bases between. The CDR3 consists of 13 residues. The CDR3: CASSPGALETQYF. For the CDR3, the DNA is TGTGCCAGCAGCCCAGGGGCCCTAGAGACCCAGTACTTC.

V is TRBV7-2 and J is TRBJ1-4, with D perhaps TRBD1 (6 bases). The length of the CDR3 is 14 residues. Trimming shortened V by 4 bases and J by 9 bases, and 15 bases separated the two germline ends. Germline V CDR1 and CDR2: SGHTA, FQGNSA. This chain's CDR3 is CASSSGQGVQKLFF. CDR3 nucleotides: TGTGCCAGCAGCTCGGGACAAGGGGTGCAAAAACTGTTTTTT.

The chain links TRBV28 to TRBJ1-2, with D tentatively TRBD1 (5 bases). This CDR3 has 14 amino acids. The V end lost 2 bases, the J end lost 2 bases, and 9 bases lay between the germline ends. CDR1 and CDR2 (germline): MDHEN, SYDVKM. The CDR3 reads CASSLGDRNYGYTF. The CDR3 nucleotides are TGTGCCAGCAGTTTAGGGGACCGCAACTATGGCTACACCTTC.